These 21 T cell receptor beta chains were all obtained from the same sample, sequenced in a study of T-cell memory formation after mild COVID-19. Each CDR3 protein is one row after TCRdb ran MiXCR on the 5' RACE reads. This table has 200,000 to 300,000 distinct CDR3 sequences, 15% appearing once. Sequenced material: PBMCs or a T cell subset sorted from them (not recorded which). The receptors stem from an adult woman who had mild COVID-19 (a few samples of this study predate the infection). Cell type and time point are not known.

This chain uses TRBV20-1 with TRBJ2-5; 7 nucleotides align to TRBD2. CDR3 size: 14 residues. V gave up 6 bases and J gave up 5 bases; unmatched junction bases: 12. Per germline, CDR1 DFQATT and CDR2 SNEGSKA (reference sequence). The CDR3: CSAPRGGPGETQYF. The CDR3 DNA sequence: TGCAGTGCCCCCCGCGGGGGTCCTGGGGAGACCCAGTACTTC.

This clonotype was seen a few times. The rearrangement uses TRBV7-8 and TRBJ1-5; no firm D call. This CDR3 comprises 18 residues. Germline values: CDR1 SGHVS, CDR2 FQNEAQ. V lost 3 bases and J lost 0, with 18 bases in between. CDR3 nucleotide sequence: TGTGCCAGCAGCTTTGGGGATATGCACGGACGTAGCAATCAGCCCCAGCATTTT. It translates to CASSFGDMHGRSNQPQHF.

This clonotype has more than one count but fewer than ten. The chain uses TRBV7-9 and TRBJ2-5, with a weak D call TRBD2 (5 bases). The length of the CDR3 is 14 residues. V was cut by 4 bases and J by 2 bases, with 11 bases left in between. Germline loops: CDR1 SEHNR, CDR2 FQNEAQ (reference sequence). Here the CDR3 reads CASSSRGKQETQYF. In DNA form, the CDR3 reads TGTGCCAGCAGCTCTCGGGGTAAACAAGAGACCCAGTACTTC. Full variable domain (remainder filled in from reference TRBV7-9 and TRBJ2-5): DTGVSQNPRHKITKRGQNVTFRCDPISEHNRLYWYRQTLGQGPEFLTYFQNEAQLEKSRLLSDRFSAERPKGSFSTLEIQRTEQGDSAMYLCASSSRGKQETQYFGPGTRLLVL.

CDR3: CASRALLGTGTYEQYF. In DNA, the CDR3 is TGTGCCAGCAGGGCCCTTCTCGGGACAGGGACCTACGAGCAGTACTTC. The chain recombines TRBV25-1 with TRBJ2-7, with 9 nucleotides matching TRBD1. V gave up 6 bases and J gave up 2 bases; unmatched junction bases: 11. This CDR3 comprises 16 residues. The V gene's germline CDR1 is MGHDK and CDR2 SYGVNS.

The CDR3 coding sequence is TGCGCCAGCGCTTTTGAGATGGGGGTGGGTGAGCAGTTCTTC. It translates to CASAFEMGVGEQFF. The J gene is TRBJ2-1, the V gene TRBV5-1; D possibly uses TRBD1 or TRBD2 (5 bases each). The CDR3 extends over 14 amino acids. V shed 7 bases and J shed 9 bases, with 20 bases lying between them. Germline V gene lookup returns CDR1 SGHRS and CDR2 YFSETQ. Together with reference TRBV5-1 and TRBJ2-1, the CDR3 gives the full variable domain: KAGVTQTPRYLIKTRGQQVTLSCSPISGHRSVSWYQQTPGQGLQFLFEYFSETQRNKGNFPGRFSGRQFSNSRSEMNVSTLELGDSALYLCASAFEMGVGEQFFGPGTRLTVL.

CDR3 sequence: CASSSGPYRSKGPAAQYF. The CDR3 nucleotides are TGTGCCAGCAGCTCCGGACCGTATAGGAGCAAAGGACCCGCGGCCCAGTACTTC. This chain links TRBV11-3 with TRBJ2-5; D gene unclear. CDR3 length: 18 amino acids. The V end lost 4 bases, the J end lost 9 bases, and 30 bases lay between the germline ends. Germline loops: CDR1 SGHNT, CDR2 YENEEA.

This chain joins TRBV27 and TRBJ2-1, with TRBD2 matching 9 bases. The germline CDR1 and CDR2 sequences are MNHEY and SMNVEV (reference sequence). This CDR3 spans 16 amino acids. After removal of 5 bases from V and 6 bases from J, the junction contained 11 bases not matched to a gene. The CDR3 DNA reads as TGTGCCAGCAGTGCCTCGGGAGCGGGAGGTTTCAATGAGCAGTTCTTC. Its translation: CASSASGAGGFNEQFF.

This clonotype was detected a few times. The rearrangement uses TRBV20-1 and TRBJ2-4, with D maybe TRBD2 (5 bases). The germline V gene has CDR1 DFQATT and CDR2 SNEGSKA (reference sequence). V gave up 0 bases and J gave up 3 bases, with 15 bases separating them. This CDR3 spans 16 amino acids. CDR3 DNA sequence: TGCAGTGCTAGAGAGCCAGCAGGTCGGGGCAAAAACATTCAGTACTTC. Its protein is CSAREPAGRGKNIQYF.

This clonotype was observed many times. The V call is TRBV12-5, the J call TRBJ2-2; 11 nucleotides line up with TRBD1. J lost 6 bases, V lost 3 bases, and 3 bases had no gene match. The V gene's germline CDR1 is LGHNT and CDR2 FRNRAP. The CDR3 runs to 15 residues. CDR3 in DNA: TGTGCTAGTGGTTTTGGACAGGGGGCATCCGGGGAGCTGTTTTTT. Its protein product is CASGFGQGASGELFF.

This clonotype has just a few counts. The V and J genes are TRBV5-1 and TRBJ1-2; weak D call: TRBD1 (5 bases). V lost 4 bases and J lost 4, with 17 bases in between. This CDR3 has 15 amino acids. Germline V gene data show CDR1 as SGHRS and CDR2 as YFSETQ. The CDR3, as DNA: TGCGCCAGCAGCCCGGAGGGGTCGGCAGCCTATGGCTACACCTTC. Its protein is CASSPEGSAAYGYTF.

This clonotype was detected many times. The genes are TRBV7-3 and TRBJ2-2; 11 bases map to TRBD1. The length of the CDR3 is 15 residues. Per the germline V gene, CDR1 is SGHTA and CDR2 is FQGTGA. V lost 1 base, J lost 6 bases, and 1 base stayed unmatched. Here the CDR3 DNA reads TGTGCCAGCAGCTTAAGGGGACAGGGGGCCGGGGAGCTGTTTTTT. Protein sequence: CASSLRGQGAGELFF.

This clonotype was seen a handful of times. The CDR3 DNA sequence: TGCGCCAGCAGCGTGGACAGGGTAGACTATGGCTACACCTTC. Residues: CASSVDRVDYGYTF. This chain links TRBV5-1 with TRBJ1-2; TRBD1 agrees at 8 bases. The CDR3 sequence is 14 residues long. The germline V gene encodes CDR1 SGHRS and CDR2 YFSETQ. V dropped 4 bases and J dropped 3; count of bases not matched to a gene: 5.

The chain recombines TRBV19 with TRBJ2-7; D perhaps matches TRBD1 (5 bases). Trimming stripped 3 bases from V and 3 bases from J, with 12 bases between. The CDR3 length is 14 residues. Germline-derived CDR1 and CDR2 are LNHDA and SQIVND (reference sequence). The CDR3 loop reads CASSILGQSYEQYF. The CDR3 DNA reads as TGTGCCAGTAGTATTTTGGGGCAGAGCTACGAGCAGTACTTC.

This sequence joins TRBV12-3 or TRBV12-4 and TRBJ2-1; D is unclear. This CDR3 is 11 amino acids long. Trimming cost V 4 bases and J 8 bases, with 6 bases left between them. The CDR3, as DNA: TGTGCCAGCAGTTCTCTCCATGAGCAGTTCTTC. Translating it yields CASSSLHEQFF.

This clonotype has only a few counts. V gene TRBV29-1 combines with J gene TRBJ2-1; no definite D call. Trimming took off 6 bases at V and 0 bases at J, with 9 bases between the two ends. This CDR3 comprises 13 residues. Looked up from germline, CDR1 is SQVTM and CDR2 is ANQGSEA. Here the CDR3 DNA reads TGCAGCGTGTCACCAGGCTCCTACAATGAGCAGTTCTTC. Translating gives CSVSPGSYNEQFF.

The V call is TRBV14, the J call TRBJ2-5; no firm D call. CDR3 length: 11 residues. Per germline, CDR1 SGHDN and CDR2 FVKESK. V was shortened by 1 base and J by 8 bases, with 5 bases between the two germline ends. The chain's CDR3 is CASSQGPTQYF. The CDR3 bases are TGTGCCAGCAGCCAAGGGCCAACCCAGTACTTC.

CDR3 region: CASSLRQRDNSPLHF. CDR3 sequence (DNA): TGCGCCAGCAGCCTCCGACAGAGAGATAATTCACCCCTCCACTTT. V is TRBV5-1 and J is TRBJ1-6; TRBD1 might be the D (5 bases). The CDR3 loop spans 15 amino acids. CDR1 is SGHRS, CDR2 YFSETQ, per germline. The germline V and J ends were trimmed by 4 bases and 5 bases, with 13 bases remaining between them.

This chain links TRBV4-1 with TRBJ2-3, with D possibly matching TRBD1 (5 bases). The CDR3 length is 14 residues. The V end was cut by 2 bases, the J end by 6 bases, with 12 bases between. Germline CDR1 reads MGHRA; CDR2 reads YSYEKL. CDR3 protein: CASSQRDSRDTQYF. DNA for the CDR3: TGCGCCAGCAGCCAACGAGACAGTAGGGATACGCAGTATTTT.

CDR3 DNA: TGTGCCAGCAGTTTTACGACCTACGAGCAGTACTTC. It encodes CASSFTTYEQYF. The rearrangement links TRBV12-3 or TRBV12-4 to TRBJ2-7; D gene unclear. The CDR3 is made up of 12 amino acids. V lost 3 bases to trimming and J lost 2 bases, with 5 bases between them.

The sample holds a few counts of this clonotype. The rearrangement uses TRBV2 and TRBJ2-2; D ambiguous. V was cut by 5 bases and J by 1 base, with 8 bases left in between. The CDR3 has 14 amino acids. Germline V gives CDR1 SNHLY, CDR2 FYNNEI. CDR3 residues: CASSLTRNTGELFF. The CDR3 DNA reads as TGTGCCAGCAGTTTGACAAGGAACACCGGGGAGCTGTTTTTT.

J is TRBJ1-2 and V is TRBV2; a possible D gene is TRBD1 (5 bases). The CDR3 sequence is 15 residues long. Deletions cut 4 bases from V and 4 bases from J, with 16 bases between. Germline V gene lookup returns CDR1 SNHLY and CDR2 FYNNEI. CDR3 amino acids: CASSGQSLVPYGYTF. The CDR3 region has the DNA TGTGCCAGCAGTGGACAGAGCTTGGTGCCCTATGGCTACACCTTC.